The T cell receptor (beta chain) under discussion was sequenced for a study of CD8+ T cells in alopecia areata. The overall study: Tofacitinib was given for 6 to 18 months, then stopped for 6 months.

Study-wide points: TCRs were shared less clearly across patients than in mice, possibly for HLA-related reasons.

This CDR3 comprises 16 residues. Germline loops: CDR1 SGDLS, CDR2 YYNGEE. V was pared by 3 bases and J by 5 bases, with 7 bases of the junction left unmatched. Following RNA extraction, reverse transcription yielded cDNA that acted as the sequencing template. Sequencing was performed with immunoSEQ multiplex PCR; in TCRdb, only in-frame clones are kept and a portion is missing. The sample has 120,000 to 150,000 clones, roughly four fifths seen once; the top ten hold approximately 25%. Details on this clone: Antigen specificity is unknown.

Specified treatment: oral pan-JAK inhibitor, 5-10 mg twice daily. Sequences were derived from CD8+ T cells sorted from blood, sampled at week 4, from a patient treated with tofacitinib. The gene calls are TRBV9 and TRBJ1-6; TRBD1 matches 8 bases. The clonotype was recovered from a human donor with alopecia areata. The CDR3, as DNA: TGTGCCAGCAGCGGGTACAGGGGGGCTAATAATTCACCCCTCCACTTT. This translates into CASSGYRGANNSPLHF. Filled out from reference TRBV9 and TRBJ1-6, the complete variable domain reads DSGVTQTPKHLITATGQRVTLRCSPRSGDLSVYWYQQSLDQGLQFLIQYYNGEERAKGNILERFSAQQFPDLHSELNLSSLELGDSALYFCASSGYRGANNSPLHFGNGTRLTVT.